This record covers a single T cell receptor (beta chain). Its specificity is unknown. This specimen comes from a study of PD-1 blockade in classical Hodgkin lymphoma. Study conclusions and caveats: Diversity in CD4+ TCRs, unlike that measured in CD8+ TCRs, had risen significantly by C4D1.

Each patient's relapse followed autologous stem cell transplantation, and brentuximab vedotin exposure varied. The CDR3 runs 14 residues. The germline gives CDR1 LGHNA, CDR2 YSLEER. Trimming cost V 2 bases and J 8 bases, with 15 bases left between them. Data came from immunoSEQ multiplex PCR; TCRdb stores just in-frame clones and leaves some out. The sample has under 20,000 clones, approximately 84% seen once. The V call is TRBV4-3, the J call TRBJ1-2; TRBD1 might be the D (5 bases). The TCR sequence derives from a human donor with classical Hodgkin lymphoma. The sample consisted of peripheral blood mononuclear cells (PBMCs), taken at baseline. CDR3 sequence (DNA): TGCGCCAGCAGCCAATTCACGGGGGAAGGAGGCTACACCTTC. As protein: CASSQFTGEGGYTF.